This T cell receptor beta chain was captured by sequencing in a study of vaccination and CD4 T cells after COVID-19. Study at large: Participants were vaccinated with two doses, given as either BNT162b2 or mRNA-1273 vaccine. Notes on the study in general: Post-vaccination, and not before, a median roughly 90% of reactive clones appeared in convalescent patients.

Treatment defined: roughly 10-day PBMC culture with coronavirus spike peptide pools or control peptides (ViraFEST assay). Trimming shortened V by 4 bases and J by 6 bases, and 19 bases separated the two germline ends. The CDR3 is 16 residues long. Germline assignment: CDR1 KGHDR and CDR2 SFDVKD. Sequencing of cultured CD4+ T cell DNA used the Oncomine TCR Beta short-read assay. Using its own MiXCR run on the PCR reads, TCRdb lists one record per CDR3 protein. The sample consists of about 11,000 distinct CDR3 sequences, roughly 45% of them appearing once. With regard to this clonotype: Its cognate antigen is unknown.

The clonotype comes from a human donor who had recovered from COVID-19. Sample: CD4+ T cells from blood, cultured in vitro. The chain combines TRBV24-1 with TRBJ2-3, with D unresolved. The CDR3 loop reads CATSDRSTRLGDTQYF. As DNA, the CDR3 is TGTGCCACCAGTGACCGAAGCACTCGTTTGGGGGATACGCAGTATTTT.